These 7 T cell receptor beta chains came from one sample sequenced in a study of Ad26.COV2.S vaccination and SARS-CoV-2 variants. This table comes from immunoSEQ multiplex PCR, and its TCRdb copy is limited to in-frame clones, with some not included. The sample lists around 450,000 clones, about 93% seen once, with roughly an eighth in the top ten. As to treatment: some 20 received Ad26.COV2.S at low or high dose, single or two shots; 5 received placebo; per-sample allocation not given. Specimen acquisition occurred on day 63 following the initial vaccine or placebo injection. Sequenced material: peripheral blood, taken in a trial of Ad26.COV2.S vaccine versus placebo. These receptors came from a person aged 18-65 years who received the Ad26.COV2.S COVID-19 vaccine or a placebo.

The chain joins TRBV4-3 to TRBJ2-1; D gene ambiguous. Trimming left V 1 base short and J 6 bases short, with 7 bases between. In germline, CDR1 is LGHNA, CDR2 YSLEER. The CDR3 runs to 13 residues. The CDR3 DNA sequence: TGCGCCAGCAGCCAAGGACTCCTCAATGAGCAGTTCTTC. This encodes CASSQGLLNEQFF.

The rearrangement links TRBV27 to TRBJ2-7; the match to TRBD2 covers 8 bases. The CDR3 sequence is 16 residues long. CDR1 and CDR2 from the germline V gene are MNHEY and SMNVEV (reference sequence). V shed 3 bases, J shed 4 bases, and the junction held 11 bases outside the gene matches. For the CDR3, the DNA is TGTGCCAGCAGTTTTGGGGGGAGCGGGAGTAAGTACGAGCAGTACTTC. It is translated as CASSFGGSGSKYEQYF.

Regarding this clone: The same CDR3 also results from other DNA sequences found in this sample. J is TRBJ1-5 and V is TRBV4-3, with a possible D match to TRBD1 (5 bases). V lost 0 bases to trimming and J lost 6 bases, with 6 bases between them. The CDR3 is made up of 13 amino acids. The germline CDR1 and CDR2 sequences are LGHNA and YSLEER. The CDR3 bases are TGCGCCAGCAGCCAAGATAGGGGTCAGCCCCAGCATTTT. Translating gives CASSQDRGQPQHF.

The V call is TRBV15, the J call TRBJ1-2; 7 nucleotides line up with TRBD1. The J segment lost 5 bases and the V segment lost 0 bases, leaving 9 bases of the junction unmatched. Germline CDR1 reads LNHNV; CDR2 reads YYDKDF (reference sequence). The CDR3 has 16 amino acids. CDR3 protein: CATSRDLVQGGYGYTF. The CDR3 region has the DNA TGTGCCACCAGCAGAGATCTCGTCCAGGGGGGTTATGGCTACACCTTC.

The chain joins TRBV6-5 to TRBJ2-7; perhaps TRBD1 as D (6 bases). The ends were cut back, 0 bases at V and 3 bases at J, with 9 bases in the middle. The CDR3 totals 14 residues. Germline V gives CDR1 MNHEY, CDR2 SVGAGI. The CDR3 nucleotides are TGTGCCAGCAGTTACTCACAGGGATACTACGAGCAGTACTTC. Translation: CASSYSQGYYEQYF.

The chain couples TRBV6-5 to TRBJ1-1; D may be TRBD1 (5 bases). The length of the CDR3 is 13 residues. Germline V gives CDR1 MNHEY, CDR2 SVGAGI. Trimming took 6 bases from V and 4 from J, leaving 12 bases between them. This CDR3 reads CASSAFGATEAFF. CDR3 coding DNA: TGTGCCAGCAGCGCCTTTGGGGCCACTGAAGCTTTCTTT.

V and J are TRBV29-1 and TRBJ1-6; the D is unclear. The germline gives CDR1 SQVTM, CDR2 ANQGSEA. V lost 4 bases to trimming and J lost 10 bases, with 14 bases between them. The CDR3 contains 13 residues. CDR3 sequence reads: CSVGQGPRSPLHF. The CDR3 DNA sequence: TGCAGCGTTGGCCAAGGTCCCAGATCACCCCTCCACTTT.